This TCR beta chain was observed in a study of blood T cell repertoires in COVID-19. In the study overall: COVID-19 samples from acute and convalescent phases originated in the United States, Italy and Spain. The analysed material was cDNA or gDNA that came from T cells, B-cell-depleted T cells, or PBMCs.

Losses at the gene ends were 3 bases for V and 3 bases for J; bases not matched to a gene: 8. CDR1 is MNHNS, CDR2 SASEGT, per germline. This CDR3 region has 17 residues. Per the original methods: For nucleated cells, counts were estimated from reference gene primer amplification. The repertoire was sequenced with immunoSEQ multiplex PCR; TCRdb's copy has only in-frame clones and lacks some. D and trimming come from the DNA, and the V and J calls and clone size come from that table. In the table there are under 250,000 clones, more than 70% of which are singletons. Seattle patient enrollment occurred during active infection, with longitudinal follow-up thereafter.

Sequencing used peripheral blood. This TCR was recovered from a young woman with COVID-19, enrolled during active disease. The chain links TRBV6-1 to TRBJ2-3, with TRBD2 identical over 11 bases. The CDR3 reads CASSEEVAGGPTDTQYF. For the CDR3, the DNA is TGTGCCAGCAGTGAGGAGGTAGCGGGGGGGCCAACAGATACGCAGTATTTT.